The 10 T cell receptor beta chains in this list originate from one sample, sequenced in a study of shared T cell receptors in the human thymus. Sequencing was performed with immunoSEQ multiplex PCR; in TCRdb, only in-frame clones are kept and a portion is missing. Among hundreds of thousands of clones listed, roughly 94% were seen once. Material for sequencing was thymocytes. Receptor source: a human donor.

V gene TRBV5-1 combines with J gene TRBJ2-5; the D is unclear. CDR1 is SGHRS and CDR2 is YFSETQ in the germline V gene. There are 13 residues in the CDR3. The V and J ends lost 0 bases and 5 bases respectively, with 8 bases between them. The CDR3 bases are TGCGCCAGCAGCTTGGGGCCCGGGGAGACCCAGTACTTC. Translating it yields CASSLGPGETQYF.

The genes are TRBV11-3 and TRBJ2-2, with a possible D match to TRBD2 (5 bases). With 0 bases removed from V and 2 bases from J, the gap between germline ends came to 13 bases. This CDR3 comprises 17 residues. Germline V gene data show CDR1 as SGHNT and CDR2 as YENEEA. This CDR3 is CASSLEGETGNTGELFF. The DNA of the CDR3 is TGTGCCAGCAGCTTAGAGGGAGAGACGGGAAACACCGGGGAGCTGTTTTTT.

The V and J genes are TRBV6-9 and TRBJ1-4; 9 nucleotides agree with TRBD1. This CDR3 contains 17 residues. The trim removed 6 bases at V and 4 bases at J, leaving 12 bases unmatched. Germline CDR1 and CDR2: MNHGY and SVAAGI. The CDR3 nucleotides read TGTGCCAGCAGCTCCGGGACAGGGACCTCCTTTAATGAAAAACTGTTTTTT. It translates to CASSSGTGTSFNEKLFF.

The chain links TRBV28 to TRBJ2-7; D gene ambiguous. V lost 8 bases and J lost 5, with 13 bases in between. The CDR3 spans 12 residues. The germline V gene encodes CDR1 MDHEN and CDR2 SYDVKM. The DNA for the CDR3 is TGTGCCAGCGGGTTGACTGGAAACGAGCAGTACTTC. This codes for CASGLTGNEQYF. Using reference TRBV28 and TRBJ2-7 for the parts outside the CDR3, the full variable domain is DVKVTQSSRYLVKRTGEKVFLECVQDMDHENMFWYRQDPGLGLRLIYFSYDVKMKEKGDIPEGYSVSREKKERFSLILESASTNQTSMYLCASGLTGNEQYFGPGTRLTVT.

The V gene is TRBV7-2, the J gene TRBJ2-5; 14 bases match TRBD2. The CDR3 is 19 amino acids. Germline V gene sequence: CDR1 SGHTA, CDR2 FQGNSA. After removal of 3 bases from V and 2 bases from J, the junction contained 11 bases not matched to a gene. CDR3 residues: CASSLGDRGTSGRQETQYF. The CDR3 DNA follows: TGTGCCAGCAGCTTGGGGGACAGGGGGACTAGCGGGAGACAAGAGACCCAGTACTTC.

The gene calls are TRBV5-5 and TRBJ1-5; D is possibly TRBD1 (5 bases). The germline V gene has CDR1 SGHKS and CDR2 YYEKEE (reference sequence). V was pared by 2 bases and J by 4 bases, with 10 bases between. The CDR3 loop spans 14 amino acids. The CDR3 coding sequence is TGTGCCAGCAGCTTTTCGACAGAGAATCAGCCCCAGCATTTT. Translated, it gives CASSFSTENQPQHF.

This chain connects TRBV7-6 to TRBJ2-7, with TRBD2 matching over 8 bases. Germline V gives CDR1 SGHVS, CDR2 FNYEAQ. With V trimmed by 1 base and J by 0 bases, 8 bases remained unmatched. The CDR3 covers 17 residues. CDR3 loop: CASSLGPGGSLSYEQYF. For the CDR3, the DNA is TGTGCCAGCAGCTTAGGGCCGGGAGGGTCTCTCTCCTACGAGCAGTACTTC.

The V call is TRBV5-4, the J call TRBJ2-5; the D is unclear. Germline V CDR1 and CDR2: SGHNT, YYREEE (reference sequence). V gave up 1 base and J gave up 3 bases, with 7 bases separating them. There are 13 residues in the CDR3. The CDR3 DNA is TGTGCCAGCAGCTTGCTGGCGAAAGAGACCCAGTACTTC. It yields the protein CASSLLAKETQYF.

The V call is TRBV27, the J call TRBJ2-2, with D hard to call. The CDR3 has 17 amino acids. With 3 bases removed from V and 3 bases from J, the gap between germline ends came to 17 bases. Germline assignment: CDR1 MNHEY and CDR2 SMNVEV (reference sequence). The CDR3 protein is CASSLVRTLLYTGELFF. CDR3 coding DNA: TGTGCCAGCAGTTTGGTTAGGACCCTGTTGTACACCGGGGAGCTGTTTTTT.

The CDR3 sequence is CASSPRTRIGGPAFF. CDR3 bases: TGCGCCAGCAGCCCACGTACACGGATAGGGGGCCCAGCTTTCTTT. This sequence joins TRBV5-1 and TRBJ1-1, with 7 bases matching TRBD1. CDR3 length: 15 amino acids. Germline CDR1 and CDR2: SGHRS and YFSETQ. The trim removed 4 bases at V and 10 bases at J, leaving 16 bases unmatched.